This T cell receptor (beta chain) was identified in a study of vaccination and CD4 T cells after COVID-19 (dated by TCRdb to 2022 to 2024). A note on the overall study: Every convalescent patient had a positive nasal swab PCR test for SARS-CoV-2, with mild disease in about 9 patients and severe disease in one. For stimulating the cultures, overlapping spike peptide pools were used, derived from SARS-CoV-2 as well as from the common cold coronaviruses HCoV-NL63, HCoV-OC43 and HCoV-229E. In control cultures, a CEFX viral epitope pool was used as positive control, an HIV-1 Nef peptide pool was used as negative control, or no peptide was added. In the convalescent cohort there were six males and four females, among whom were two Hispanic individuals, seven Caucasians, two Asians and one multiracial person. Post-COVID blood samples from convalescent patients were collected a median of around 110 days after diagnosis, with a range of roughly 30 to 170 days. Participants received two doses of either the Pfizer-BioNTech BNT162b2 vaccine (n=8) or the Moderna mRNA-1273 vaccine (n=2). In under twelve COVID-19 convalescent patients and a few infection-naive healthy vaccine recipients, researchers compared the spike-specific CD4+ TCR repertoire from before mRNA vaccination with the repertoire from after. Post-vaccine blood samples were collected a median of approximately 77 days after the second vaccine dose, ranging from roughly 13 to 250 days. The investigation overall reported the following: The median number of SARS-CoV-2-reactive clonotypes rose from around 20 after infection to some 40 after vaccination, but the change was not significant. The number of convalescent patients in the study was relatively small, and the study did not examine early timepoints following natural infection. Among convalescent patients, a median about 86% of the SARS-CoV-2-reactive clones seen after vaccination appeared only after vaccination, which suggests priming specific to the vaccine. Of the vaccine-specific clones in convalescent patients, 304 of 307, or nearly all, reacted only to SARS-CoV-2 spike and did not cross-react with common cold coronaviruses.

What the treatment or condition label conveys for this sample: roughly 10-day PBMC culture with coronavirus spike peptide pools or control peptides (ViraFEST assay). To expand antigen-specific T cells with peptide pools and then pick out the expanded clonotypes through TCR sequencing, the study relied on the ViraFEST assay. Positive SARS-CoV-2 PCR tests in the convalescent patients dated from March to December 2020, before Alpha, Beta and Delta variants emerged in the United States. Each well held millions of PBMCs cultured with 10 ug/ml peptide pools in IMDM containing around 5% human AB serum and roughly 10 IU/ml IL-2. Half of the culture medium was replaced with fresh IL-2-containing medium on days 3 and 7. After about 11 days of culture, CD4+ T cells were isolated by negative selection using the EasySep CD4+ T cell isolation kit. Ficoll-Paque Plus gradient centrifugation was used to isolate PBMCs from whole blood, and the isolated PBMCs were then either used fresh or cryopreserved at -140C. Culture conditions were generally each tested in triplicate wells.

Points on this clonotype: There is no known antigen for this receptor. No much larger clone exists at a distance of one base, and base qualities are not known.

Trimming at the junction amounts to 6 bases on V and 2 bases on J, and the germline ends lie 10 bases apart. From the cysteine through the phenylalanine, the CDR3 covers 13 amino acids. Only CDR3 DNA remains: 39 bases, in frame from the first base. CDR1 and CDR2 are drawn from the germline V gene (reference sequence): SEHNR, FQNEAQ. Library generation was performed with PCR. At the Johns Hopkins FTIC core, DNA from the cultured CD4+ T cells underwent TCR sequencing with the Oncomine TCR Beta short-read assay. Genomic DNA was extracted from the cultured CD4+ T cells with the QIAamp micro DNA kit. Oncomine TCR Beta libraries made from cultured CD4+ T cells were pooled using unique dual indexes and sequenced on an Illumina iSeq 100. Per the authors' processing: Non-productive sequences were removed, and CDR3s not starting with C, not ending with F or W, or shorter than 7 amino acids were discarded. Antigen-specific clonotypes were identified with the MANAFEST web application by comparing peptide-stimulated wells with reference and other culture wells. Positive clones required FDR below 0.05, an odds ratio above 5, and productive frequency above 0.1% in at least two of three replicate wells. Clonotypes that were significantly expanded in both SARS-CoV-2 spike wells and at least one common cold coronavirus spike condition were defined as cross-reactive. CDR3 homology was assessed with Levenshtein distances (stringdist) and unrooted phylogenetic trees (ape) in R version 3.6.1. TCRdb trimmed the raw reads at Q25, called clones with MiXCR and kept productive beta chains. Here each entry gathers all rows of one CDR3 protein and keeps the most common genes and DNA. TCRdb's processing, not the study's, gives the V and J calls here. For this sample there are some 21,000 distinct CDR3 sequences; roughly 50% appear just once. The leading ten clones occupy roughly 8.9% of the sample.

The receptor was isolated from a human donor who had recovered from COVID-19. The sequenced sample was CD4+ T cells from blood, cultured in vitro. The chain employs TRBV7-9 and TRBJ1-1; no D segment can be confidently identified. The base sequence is TGTGCCAGCAGATTCGACACAAACACTGAAGCTTTCTTT. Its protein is CASRFDTNTEAFF.